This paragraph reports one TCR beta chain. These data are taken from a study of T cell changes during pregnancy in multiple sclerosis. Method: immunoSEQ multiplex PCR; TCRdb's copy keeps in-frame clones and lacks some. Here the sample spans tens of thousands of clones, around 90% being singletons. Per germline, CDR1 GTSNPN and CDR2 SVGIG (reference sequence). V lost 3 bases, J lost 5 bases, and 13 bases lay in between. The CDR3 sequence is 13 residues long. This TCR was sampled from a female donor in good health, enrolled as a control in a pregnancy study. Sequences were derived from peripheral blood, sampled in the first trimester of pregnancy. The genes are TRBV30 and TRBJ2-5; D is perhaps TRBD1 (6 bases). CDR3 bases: TGTGCCTGGAGGTCTGGCAGGGGTGAGACCCAGTACTTC. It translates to CAWRSGRGETQYF.